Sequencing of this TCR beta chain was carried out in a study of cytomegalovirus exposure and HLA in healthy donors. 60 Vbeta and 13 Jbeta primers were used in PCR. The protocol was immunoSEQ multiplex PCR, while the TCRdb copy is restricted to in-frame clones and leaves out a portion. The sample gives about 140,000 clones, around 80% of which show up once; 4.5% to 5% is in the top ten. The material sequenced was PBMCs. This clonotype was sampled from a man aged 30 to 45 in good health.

CDR3 bases: TGTGCCAGCAGACCGGACAGTTACAATGAGCAGTTCTTC. This sequence encodes CASRPDSYNEQFF. The chain carries TRBV5-4 and TRBJ2-1, with D tentatively TRBD1 (6 bases). V shed 5 bases and J shed 4 bases, with 10 bases lying between them. Per germline, CDR1 SGHNT and CDR2 YYREEE (reference sequence). The CDR3 has 13 residues.